The 7 T cell receptor beta chains below come from one sample, sequenced in a study of cytomegalovirus exposure and HLA in healthy donors. Amplification used 60 Vbeta primers and 13 Jbeta primers. The table came from immunoSEQ multiplex PCR; TCRdb's copy has only in-frame clones and leaves some out. Of 150,000 to 200,000 clones detected, more than 75% appear once; the ten largest clones hold roughly 1.6%. The material sequenced was PBMCs. The source of these receptors is a woman in her fifties or sixties in good health and CMV-seronegative.

This clone occurred a few times. The rearrangement links TRBV6-1 to TRBJ1-3; D is perhaps TRBD1 (5 bases). This CDR3 has 14 residues. From germline, CDR1 is MNHNS and CDR2 SASEGT. Trimming left V 6 bases short and J 4 bases short, with 13 bases between. The CDR3 nucleotides are TGTGCCAGCAGCTCAGGGTTGGGGGGAAACACCATATATTTT. Translation gives CASSSGLGGNTIYF.

The CDR3 nucleotides are TGTGCCAGCAGTGCACAGGGGACCCTTGGGAACACTGAAGCTTTCTTT. Translated: CASSAQGTLGNTEAFF. The rearrangement links TRBV6-4 to TRBJ1-1; TRBD1 agrees at 7 bases. Trimming took 4 bases from V and 1 from J; bases not matched to a gene: 9. This CDR3 has 16 amino acids. Germline CDR1 MRHNA, CDR2 SNTAGT.

The chain carries TRBV27 and TRBJ2-1; 13 bases fit TRBD2. V lost 7 bases and J lost 7; bases outside the gene matches: 7. Germline-derived CDR1 and CDR2 are MNHEY and SMNVEV (reference sequence). The CDR3 runs 15 residues. The CDR3 loop is CASNFVTSGGNEQFF. The CDR3 DNA sequence: TGTGCCAGCAACTTTGTGACTAGCGGGGGGAATGAGCAGTTCTTC.

This clone has just a few counts. This chain joins TRBV7-9 and TRBJ1-1, with a weak D call TRBD1 (5 bases). The CDR3 is made up of 14 amino acids. V gave up 1 base and J gave up 1 base, with 7 bases separating them. Germline CDR1 SEHNR, CDR2 FQNEAQ (reference sequence). The CDR3 sequence is CASSLVQANTEAFF. As DNA, the CDR3 is TGTGCCAGCAGCTTAGTACAGGCGAACACTGAAGCTTTCTTT.

This chain joins TRBV6-5 and TRBJ2-2; TRBD1 is a possible D gene (6 bases). The CDR3 has 11 residues. V was clipped by 11 bases and J by 3 bases, with 7 bases between them. Germline values: CDR1 MNHEY, CDR2 SVGAGI. The CDR3 loop is CASGDTGELFF. In nucleotides, the CDR3 is TGTGCCTCAGGGGACACCGGGGAGCTGTTTTTT.

The V gene is TRBV2, the J gene TRBJ2-3, with 8 bases identical to TRBD2. The CDR3 has 14 residues. Germline CDR1 SNHLY, CDR2 FYNNEI. With 4 bases clipped from V and 5 bases from J, the junction kept 5 bases outside the gene matches. The CDR3 reads CASSGRGGVDTQYF. CDR3 nucleotide sequence: TGTGCCAGCAGTGGACGGGGGGGAGTAGATACGCAGTATTTT.

CDR3 DNA: TGTGCCACCAGCAGAGTTAAGAACACTGAAGCTTTCTTT. This translates into CATSRVKNTEAFF. V is TRBV15 and J is TRBJ1-1; no firm D call. The CDR3 extends over 13 amino acids. Trimming stripped 1 base from V and 1 base from J, with 4 bases between. CDR1 is LNHNV and CDR2 is YYDKDF in the germline V gene (reference sequence).